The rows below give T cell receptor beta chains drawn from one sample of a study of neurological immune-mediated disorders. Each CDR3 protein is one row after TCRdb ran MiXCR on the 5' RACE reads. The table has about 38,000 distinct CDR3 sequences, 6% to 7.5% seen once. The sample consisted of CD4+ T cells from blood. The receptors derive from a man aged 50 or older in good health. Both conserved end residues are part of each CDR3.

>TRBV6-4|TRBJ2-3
CASSDFPGIDTDTQYF
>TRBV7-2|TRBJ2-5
CASSPQGLGETQYF
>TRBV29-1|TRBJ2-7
CSVVQLYEQYF
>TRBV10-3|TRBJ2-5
CAISESAAPLLETQYF
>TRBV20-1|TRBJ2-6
CSARETGTGANVLTF
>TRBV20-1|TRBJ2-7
CSARGLTLEQYF
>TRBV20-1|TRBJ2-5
CSARLGTGSQETQYF
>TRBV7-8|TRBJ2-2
CASSRDRVGTGELFF
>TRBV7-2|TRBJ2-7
CASRLGGGAPNEQYF
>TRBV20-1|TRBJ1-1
CSAGNTGDTEAFF
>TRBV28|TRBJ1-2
CASSFSHGYTF
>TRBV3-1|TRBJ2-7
CASSPGQYEQYF
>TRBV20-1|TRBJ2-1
CSARAREGPYNEQFF
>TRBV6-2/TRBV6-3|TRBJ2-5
CASSYRGRRLQETQYF
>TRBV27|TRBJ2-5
CASSQTGLAGGPWGGKTQYF
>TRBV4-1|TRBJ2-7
CASSQGLAYEQYF
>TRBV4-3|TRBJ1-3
CASSQDFSVRGNTIYF
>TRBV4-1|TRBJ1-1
CASSHPGQGHTEAFF
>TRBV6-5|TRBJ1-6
CASSESHGPLHF
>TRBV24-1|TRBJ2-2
CATSSFRGAGELFF